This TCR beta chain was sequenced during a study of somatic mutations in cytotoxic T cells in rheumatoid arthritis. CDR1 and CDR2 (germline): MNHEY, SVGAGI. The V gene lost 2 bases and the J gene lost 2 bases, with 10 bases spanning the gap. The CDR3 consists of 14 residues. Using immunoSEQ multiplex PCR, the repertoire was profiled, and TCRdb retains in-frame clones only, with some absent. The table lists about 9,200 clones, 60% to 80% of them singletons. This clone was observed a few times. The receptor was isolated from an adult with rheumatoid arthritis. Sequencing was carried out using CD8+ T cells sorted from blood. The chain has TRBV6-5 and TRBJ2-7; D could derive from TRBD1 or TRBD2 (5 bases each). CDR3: CASSYGGFAYEQYF. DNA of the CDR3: TGTGCCAGCAGTTACGGGGGTTTCGCCTACGAGCAGTACTTC.